This TCR beta chain was documented in a study of T cell clonality in common variable immunodeficiency. Study results and caveats: CVID subjects showed higher TCRbeta clonality than healthy controls.

TCRdb keeps only in-frame clones here, not all; method: immunoSEQ multiplex PCR. The sample counts about 60,000 clones, none seen once; the ten largest own 1.5% to 2%. This clone was recorded at least ten times. Its antigen is not identified. Read data end 3 residues before the CDR3 end; the end is taken from the germline J gene. Germline V CDR1 and CDR2: ENHRY, SYGVKD. The CDR3 spans 14 residues. Trimming cost V 5 bases and J 0 bases, with 8 bases left between them. Specimen: peripheral blood mononuclear cells. This chain joins TRBV10-3 and TRBJ1-5, with a tentative D call TRBD1 (5 bases). The sequence was collected from a person aged 18 to 75 in good health. Here the CDR3 reads CAISPTDSNQPQHF. The DNA read from the CDR3 is TGTGCCATCAGTCCGACAGATAGCAATCAGCCC.